The 3 T cell receptor beta chains presented below share a single source sample, sequenced in a study of T cells after posttransplantation cyclophosphamide. Profiled with immunoSEQ multiplex PCR; TCRdb holds only in-frame clones, not every one. The data contain around 2,000 clones, over 55% of them singletons. Treatment was busulfan-fludarabine conditioning, a marrow graft, and cyclophosphamide on days +3 and +4. The sequenced sample was PBMCs, obtained after allogeneic stem cell transplant with posttransplant cyclophosphamide. The receptors here all came from a male patient between 60 and 69 years old who received an allogeneic stem cell transplant from a related donor and was CMV-positive. The T cells may partly be graft donor cells.

V usage is TRBV21-1 and J usage is TRBJ2-3; TRBD2, the table's D call, was not compared with the DNA. TRBV21-1 is an annotated pseudogene. This CDR3 contains 18 residues. CDR3 sequence reads: CASSKGGLVRVMTDTQYF. DNA for the CDR3: TGTGCCAGCAGCAAGGGGGGACTAGTAAGGGTCATGACAGATACGCAGTATTTT.

The chain employs TRBV9 and TRBJ2-3; D is unclear. Trimming took 3 bases from V and 4 from J, leaving 9 bases between them. Germline V gene data show CDR1 as SGDLS and CDR2 as YYNGEE. This CDR3 has 13 amino acids. This chain's CDR3 is CASSESPPDTQYF. DNA for the CDR3: TGTGCCAGCAGCGAATCTCCCCCAGATACGCAGTATTTT.

This sequence joins TRBV11-2 and TRBJ2-1; 10 bases fit TRBD2. The CDR3 extends over 15 amino acids. The J segment lost 5 bases and the V segment lost 8 bases, leaving 9 bases of the junction unmatched. Germline V lookup: CDR1 SGHAT, CDR2 FQNNGV. The CDR3 region has the DNA TGTGCCAGCGGCGCACGACTAGCGGGCAACAATGAGCAGTTCTTC. Protein sequence: CASGARLAGNNEQFF.